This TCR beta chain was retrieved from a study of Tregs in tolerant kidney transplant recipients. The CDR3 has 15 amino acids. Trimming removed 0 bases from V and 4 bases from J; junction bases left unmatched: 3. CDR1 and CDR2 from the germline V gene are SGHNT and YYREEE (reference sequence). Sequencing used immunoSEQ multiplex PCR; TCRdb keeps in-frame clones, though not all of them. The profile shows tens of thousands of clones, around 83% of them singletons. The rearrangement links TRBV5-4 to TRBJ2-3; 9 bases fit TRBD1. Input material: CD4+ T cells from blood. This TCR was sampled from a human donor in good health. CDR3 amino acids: CASSLGRQGADTQYF. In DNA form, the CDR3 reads TGTGCCAGCAGCTTGGGAAGACAGGGGGCAGATACGCAGTATTTT.